A single sample gave rise to the 16 T cell receptor beta chains below, sequenced in a study of memory CD4+ T cells and cytomegalovirus serostatus. The sort gate was single viable CD3+CD4+CD8-CD45RO+ cells for memory CD4+ T cells. The method was immunoSEQ multiplex PCR; TCRdb's version includes in-frame clones alone and lacks a portion of them. The data contain around 44,000 clones, approximately 80% of them singletons. The sequenced sample was memory CD4+ T cells from blood. The receptors were sampled from an adult in good health and CMV-seronegative.

The V call is TRBV6-5, the J call TRBJ2-7, with D uncertain. This CDR3 region has 12 residues. Germline V gene sequence: CDR1 MNHEY, CDR2 SVGAGI. V was trimmed by 6 bases and J by 3 bases, leaving 9 bases between them. CDR3 DNA sequence: TGTGCCAGCAGGGACGGCCTCTACGAGCAGTACTTC. This encodes CASRDGLYEQYF.

The rearrangement uses TRBV5-4 and TRBJ1-6; D is perhaps TRBD1 (5 bases). Trimming shortened V by 0 bases and J by 14 bases, and 12 bases separated the two germline ends. The CDR3 is made up of 13 amino acids. Looked up from germline, CDR1 is SGHNT and CDR2 is YYREEE (reference sequence). CDR3 sequence: CASSLEEKGALHF. DNA for the CDR3: TGTGCCAGCAGCTTGGAGGAGAAAGGGGCCCTCCACTTT.

This chain uses TRBV30 with TRBJ1-3; no definite D call. The germline V gene has CDR1 GTSNPN and CDR2 SVGIG (reference sequence). Trimming cost V 0 bases and J 1 base, with 4 bases left between them. The CDR3 consists of 13 residues. The CDR3 DNA reads TGTGCCTGGAGTGTACAGTCTGGAAACACCATATATTTT. Protein sequence: CAWSVQSGNTIYF.

The chain links TRBV5-5 to TRBJ1-2, with D uncertain. The V and J ends lost 2 bases and 8 bases respectively, with 13 bases between them. The CDR3 is 13 residues long. Germline V gene lookup returns CDR1 SGHKS and CDR2 YYEKEE (reference sequence). The DNA of the CDR3 is TGTGCCAGCAGCTTTGAGATTTCGGGGGGCTACACCTTC. This encodes CASSFEISGGYTF. Based on the CDR3 plus reference TRBV5-5 and TRBJ1-2, the full variable domain is DAGVTQSPTHLIKTRGQQVTLRCSPISGHKSVSWYQQVLGQGPQFIFQYYEKEERGRGNFPDRFSARQFPNYSSELNVNALLLGDSALYLCASSFEISGGYTFGSGTRLTVV.

The V and J genes are TRBV2 and TRBJ2-1; 9 bases match TRBD1. Per the germline V gene, CDR1 is SNHLY and CDR2 is FYNNEI. J lost 7 bases, V lost 7 bases, and 5 bases had no gene match. The CDR3 runs 13 residues. CDR3 nucleotides: TGTGCCAGCACGGGACAGGGAAGAAATGAGCAGTTCTTC. Its protein product is CASTGQGRNEQFF.

The genes are TRBV28 and TRBJ1-4, with a tentative D call TRBD1 (6 bases). V was pared by 5 bases and J by 0 bases, with 10 bases between. This CDR3 has 15 residues. Germline CDR1 MDHEN, CDR2 SYDVKM. CDR3: CASSGRQATNEKLFF. The CDR3 DNA reads TGTGCCAGCAGTGGAAGACAGGCAACTAATGAAAAACTGTTTTTT.

The V call is TRBV7-2, the J call TRBJ2-1, with TRBD2 matching over 7 bases. The trim removed 0 bases at V and 1 base at J, leaving 12 bases unmatched. The V gene's germline CDR1 is SGHTA and CDR2 FQGNSA. The CDR3 covers 19 residues. The CDR3 DNA reads TGTGCCAGCAGCTTAGCGTCGGGAGGCCCAGCGGGGTCCTACAATGAGCAGTTCTTC. It translates to CASSLASGGPAGSYNEQFF. Full variable domain (rest looked up from reference TRBV7-2 and TRBJ2-1): GAGVSQSPSNKVTEKGKDVELRCDPISGHTALYWYRQSLGQGLEFLIYFQGNSAPDKSGLPSDRFSAERTGGSVSTLTIQRTQQEDSAVYLCASSLASGGPAGSYNEQFFGPGTRLTVL.

The rearrangement uses TRBV19 and TRBJ2-1, with a weak D call TRBD2 (7 bases). In germline, CDR1 is LNHDA, CDR2 SQIVND (reference sequence). Between the trimmed V and J ends, which lost 5 bases and 9 bases, there was a span of 11 bases. This CDR3 is 12 amino acids long. DNA of the CDR3: TGTGCCAGTAGTCATAGGGGGGGTGAGCAGTTCTTC. Amino acids: CASSHRGGEQFF. Full variable domain (remainder filled in from reference TRBV19 and TRBJ2-1): DGGITQSPKYLFRKEGQNVTLSCEQNLNHDAMYWYRQDPGQGLRLIYYSQIVNDFQKGDIAEGYSVSREKKESFPLTVTSAQKNPTAFYLCASSHRGGEQFFGPGTRLTVL.

The chain joins TRBV5-4 to TRBJ2-5; 9 bases agree with TRBD1. The V and J ends lost 2 bases and 5 bases, in that order; junction bases with no gene match: 1. The CDR3 has 13 residues. Germline loops: CDR1 SGHNT, CDR2 YYREEE (reference sequence). CDR3 region: CASSLGQGETQYF. Here the CDR3 DNA reads TGTGCCAGCAGCTTAGGACAGGGGGAGACCCAGTACTTC.

The rearrangement links TRBV4-2 to TRBJ1-3; 9 nucleotides agree with TRBD1. Per germline, CDR1 LGHNA and CDR2 YNFKEQ. The CDR3 contains 17 residues. V lost 4 bases to trimming and J lost 6 bases; unmatched junction nucleotides: 13. The CDR3 reads CASSRRGLWDRANTIYF. In nucleotides, the CDR3 is TGTGCCAGCAGCCGCAGGGGGTTATGGGACAGGGCAAACACCATATATTTT.

J is TRBJ1-2 and V is TRBV6-1; D might be TRBD1 (6 bases). There are 13 residues in the CDR3. Germline V gene lookup returns CDR1 MNHNS and CDR2 SASEGT. Deletions cut 7 bases from V and 4 bases from J, with 13 bases between. CDR3 amino acids: CASTPGQIYGYTF. The CDR3 DNA follows: TGTGCCAGCACCCCCGGACAGATCTATGGCTACACCTTC.

The rearrangement links TRBV25-1 to TRBJ1-4, with D perhaps matching TRBD1 (6 bases). V gave up 1 base and J gave up 6 bases, with 12 bases separating them. CDR1 and CDR2 (germline): MGHDK, SYGVNS. The CDR3 consists of 15 residues. CDR3 sequence reads: CASSELGANDEKLFF. CDR3 bases: TGTGCCAGCAGTGAATTGGGGGCCAACGATGAAAAACTGTTTTTT.

The chain links TRBV5-1 to TRBJ2-3; the D gene is possibly TRBD2 (5 bases). The germline CDR1 and CDR2 sequences are SGHRS and YFSETQ. Deletions cut 2 bases from V and 3 bases from J, with 22 bases between. The CDR3 consists of 18 residues. The CDR3 reads CASSFYRVRGLSTDTQYF. The CDR3 DNA reads TGCGCCAGCAGCTTTTACCGGGTCCGAGGGTTGTCTACAGATACGCAGTATTTT.

The chain uses TRBV5-5 and TRBJ1-5; D gene ambiguous. The CDR3 has 15 residues. The germline V gene encodes CDR1 SGHKS and CDR2 YYEKEE (reference sequence). V lost 3 bases and J 1 base, leaving 11 bases between the germline ends. The CDR3 region has the DNA TGTGCCAGCAGCTGGGAGGGTAGAAGCAATCAGCCCCAGCATTTT. It encodes CASSWEGRSNQPQHF.

The chain combines TRBV11-2 with TRBJ1-2; 10 bases map to TRBD1. In germline, CDR1 is SGHAT, CDR2 FQNNGV. J gave up 2 bases and V 6 bases, and 12 bases lay outside the gene matches. The CDR3 has 17 amino acids. This CDR3 reads CASRPVRDRGGNYGYTF. CDR3 nucleotide sequence: TGTGCCAGCAGACCTGTCCGGGACAGGGGAGGAAACTATGGCTACACCTTC. The variable domain in full, completed from reference TRBV11-2 and TRBJ1-2, reads EAGVAQSPRYKIIEKRQSVAFWCNPISGHATLYWYQQILGQGPKLLIQFQNNGVVDDSQLPKDRFSAERLKGVDSTLKIQPAKLEDSAVYLCASRPVRDRGGNYGYTFGSGTRLTVV.

This clone was seen just once. The chain recombines TRBV5-1 with TRBJ1-1, with a possible D match to TRBD1 (5 bases). The CDR3 has 14 residues. The V end lost 2 bases, the J end lost 8 bases, and 16 bases lay between the germline ends. The germline V gene encodes CDR1 SGHRS and CDR2 YFSETQ. Here the CDR3 DNA reads TGCGCCAGCAGCTTAGGATCAGGGTGGACGGAAGCTTTCTTT. Translated, it gives CASSLGSGWTEAFF.